This T cell receptor beta chain came from a study of T cell responses to AZD1222 COVID-19 vaccine. The protocol was immunoSEQ multiplex PCR, while the TCRdb copy is restricted to in-frame clones and leaves out a portion. The sample has roughly 180,000 clones; approximately 87% are singletons. This CDR3 has 12 amino acids. With 0 bases removed from V and 6 bases from J, the gap between germline ends came to 3 bases. This clone occurred once. The identical CDR3 is also encoded by other nucleotide sequences in the sample. The receptor's source is an adult in good health. The sequencing here drew on peripheral blood, taken on day 0 of MenACWY control vaccination. The rearrangement links TRBV12-3 or TRBV12-4 to TRBJ2-1; D uncertain. The CDR3 coding sequence is TGTGCCAGCAGTTTAGCTGGCAATGAGCAGTTCTTC. Its protein is CASSLAGNEQFF.